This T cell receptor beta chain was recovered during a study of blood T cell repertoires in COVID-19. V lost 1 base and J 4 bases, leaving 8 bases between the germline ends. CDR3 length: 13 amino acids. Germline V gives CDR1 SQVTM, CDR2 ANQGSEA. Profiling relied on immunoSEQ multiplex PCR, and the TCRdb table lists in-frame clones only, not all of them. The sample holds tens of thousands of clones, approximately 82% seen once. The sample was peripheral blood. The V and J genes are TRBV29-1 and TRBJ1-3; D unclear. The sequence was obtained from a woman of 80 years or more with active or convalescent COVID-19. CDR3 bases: TGCAGCGTTGAAGGACCCGGGGGAAACACCATATATTTT. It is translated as CSVEGPGGNTIYF.